What follows describes a single T cell receptor beta chain. The method was immunoSEQ multiplex PCR; TCRdb's version includes in-frame clones alone and lacks a portion of them. This table holds around 76,000 clones, 84% found once. This sample is part of a study of OX40 agonist ivuxolimab in advanced cancers. The source of this sequence is an adult with an advanced solid tumor such as melanoma, head and neck, liver or kidney cancer. This specimen was CD4+ or CD8+ T cells sorted from blood, taken in a trial of the OX40 agonist ivuxolimab.

CDR3 sequence (DNA): TGTGCCAGCAGCTTCGGCCCGAGGGTTCCGTTCTTC. This gives the protein CASSFGPRVPFF. This rearrangement joins TRBV7-2 to TRBJ2-1, with D tentatively TRBD2 (5 bases). The CDR3 has 12 amino acids. The germline CDR1 and CDR2 sequences are SGHTA and FQGNSA. V lost 3 bases and J lost 15, with 15 bases in between.